The 25 T cell receptor beta chains below all came from one sample that was sequenced in a study of response to subunit inactivated influenza vaccine. TCRdb used MiXCR to reprocess the RT-PCR reads, holding one entry per CDR3 protein. This sample yields under 500,000 distinct CDR3 sequences, of which approximately 11% are seen a single time; about 12% belongs to the top ten. The sequenced sample was PBMCs from blood, obtained 45 days after vaccination. The receptors shown here come from a man aged 50-59 years who received an inactivated influenza vaccine.

This clonotype came up a few times. This chain uses TRBV6-2 or TRBV6-3 with TRBJ2-2, with 7 bases that match TRBD2. CDR1 is MNHEY, CDR2 SVGEGT, per germline. This CDR3 comprises 13 residues. V trimming: 6 bases; J trimming: 7 bases; junction bases outside the gene matches: 5. CDR3 DNA sequence: TGTGCCAGCAGATCCACGGGAGGCGGGGAGCTGTTTTTT. Its protein product is CASRSTGGGELFF.

The chain recombines TRBV12-3 or TRBV12-4 with TRBJ2-4, with a weak D call TRBD2 (5 bases). Deletions cut 5 bases from V and 0 bases from J, with 11 bases between. CDR3 length: 15 residues. The CDR3 protein is CASSAEDLAKNIQYF. The CDR3 DNA sequence: TGTGCCAGCAGTGCCGAGGACTTAGCCAAAAACATTCAGTACTTC.

The V call is TRBV20-1, the J call TRBJ2-7, with D unresolved. The CDR3 is made up of 10 amino acids. The V end was cut by 3 bases, the J end by 6 bases, with 6 bases between. Germline CDR1 is DFQATT and CDR2 is SNEGSKA (reference sequence). Here the CDR3 reads CSARDSEQYF. As DNA, the CDR3 is TGCAGTGCTAGGGATTCCGAGCAGTACTTC.

This clonotype was seen many times. The chain joins TRBV12-3 or TRBV12-4 to TRBJ2-2; TRBD1 matches at 10 bases. The CDR3 has 17 residues. J gave up 1 base and V 6 bases, and 8 bases lay outside the gene matches. CDR3: CASSLKDRGRNTGELFF. CDR3 DNA: TGTGCCAGCAGCCTGAAAGACAGGGGGCGGAACACCGGGGAGCTGTTTTTT.

There are many counts of this clonotype. V and J are TRBV20-1 and TRBJ1-4; D ambiguous. The CDR3 totals 16 residues. V shed 5 bases and J shed 0 bases, with 16 bases lying between them. Germline CDR1 and CDR2: DFQATT and SNEGSKA (reference sequence). The CDR3 sequence is CSASDRLISTNEKLFF. The CDR3 nucleotides are TGCAGTGCTTCCGACCGCCTTATCTCAACTAATGAAAAACTGTTTTTT.

The rearrangement links TRBV20-1 to TRBJ1-1, with a possible D match to TRBD1 (6 bases). CDR3 length: 15 residues. V shed 5 bases and J shed 3 bases, with 19 bases lying between them. Germline loops: CDR1 DFQATT, CDR2 SNEGSKA (reference sequence). This chain's CDR3 is CSAGNRVRRDTEAFF. The CDR3 DNA reads TGCAGTGCTGGAAACAGGGTGAGAAGGGACACTGAAGCTTTCTTT.

At least ten counts were recorded for this clonotype. This sequence joins TRBV4-2 and TRBJ1-1, with 10 positions matching TRBD1. CDR3 size: 15 residues. V was clipped by 1 base and J by 7 bases; unmatched bases: 6. Germline V gene sequence: CDR1 LGHNA, CDR2 YNFKEQ. CDR3 in DNA: TGTGCCAGCAGCCAAGGACAGGGGGCATGGGGTGAAGCTTTCTTT. Amino acid sequence: CASSQGQGAWGEAFF.

This clonotype was counted at least ten times. V and J are TRBV12-3 or TRBV12-4 and TRBJ2-1; 7 nucleotides agree with TRBD2. Trimming removed 6 bases from V and 1 base from J; junction bases left unmatched: 3. The CDR3 covers 14 residues. The CDR3 loop reads CASRTSESYNEQFF. The DNA for the CDR3 is TGTGCCAGCAGAACTAGCGAGTCCTACAATGAGCAGTTCTTC.

The V gene is TRBV4-1, the J gene TRBJ2-7; 13 nucleotides agree with TRBD2. The CDR3 length is 17 residues. After removal of 1 base from V and 3 bases from J, the junction contained 6 bases not matched to a gene. The germline CDR1 and CDR2 sequences are MGHRA and YSYEKL. CDR3 DNA sequence: TGCGCCAGCAGCCAAGGCAGGACTAGCGGGGGCCGCTACGAGCAGTACTTC. Protein: CASSQGRTSGGRYEQYF.

This clonotype was found a few times. The V call is TRBV20-1, the J call TRBJ2-5; TRBD1 might be the D (5 bases). The CDR3 totals 13 residues. Germline CDR1 is DFQATT and CDR2 is SNEGSKA (reference sequence). Between the trimmed V and J ends, which lost 6 bases and 3 bases, there was a span of 14 bases. The DNA for the CDR3 is TGCAGTGCCTTTACAGGTACCAAAGAGACCCAGTACTTC. Amino acids: CSAFTGTKETQYF.

This clonotype occurred a few times. The chain recombines TRBV29-1 with TRBJ2-3; 8 nucleotides match TRBD1. The germline V gene has CDR1 SQVTM and CDR2 ANQGSEA. The trim removed 7 bases at V and 2 bases at J, leaving 11 bases unmatched. The CDR3 extends over 15 amino acids. The CDR3 nucleotides are TGCAGCGCCCCCTCCCGGACAGGGTACACAGATACGCAGTATTTT. It translates to CSAPSRTGYTDTQYF.

This clonotype was seen at least ten times. V and J are TRBV20-1 and TRBJ1-3; D call uncertain. The CDR3 consists of 11 residues. CDR1 is DFQATT, CDR2 SNEGSKA, per germline (reference sequence). V was cut by 5 bases and J by 0 bases, with 2 bases left in between. Here the CDR3 reads CSAPSGNTIYF. The CDR3 DNA follows: TGCAGTGCTCCCTCTGGAAACACCATATATTTT.

The chain has TRBV6-2 or TRBV6-3 and TRBJ2-5; tentative D call: TRBD1 (6 bases). Trimming took 3 bases from V and 5 from J, leaving 13 bases between them. Germline CDR1 and CDR2: MNHEY and SVGEGT. The CDR3 loop spans 14 amino acids. The CDR3, as DNA: TGTGCCAGCAGTTATCGCGACAGGCACGAGACCCAGTACTTC. Amino acids: CASSYRDRHETQYF.

This clonotype was seen a handful of times. The chain carries TRBV4-3 and TRBJ2-7; D possibly corresponds to TRBD2 (5 bases). The CDR3 runs to 14 residues. Germline lookup yields CDR1 LGHNA and CDR2 YSLEER. The V and J ends lost 0 bases and 3 bases respectively, with 9 bases between them. The CDR3 spells CASSQDGESYEQYF. The CDR3 nucleotides read TGCGCCAGCAGCCAAGACGGGGAAAGCTACGAGCAGTACTTC.

The chain combines TRBV29-1 with TRBJ2-1; the D call may be TRBD1 or TRBD2 (5 bases each). The length of the CDR3 is 13 residues. V lost 8 bases and J 4 bases, leaving 15 bases between the germline ends. In germline, CDR1 is SQVTM, CDR2 ANQGSEA. For the CDR3, the DNA is TGCAGCCTGAAGGGACCGAGGTACAATGAGCAGTTCTTC. Translating gives CSLKGPRYNEQFF.

This clonotype was recorded many times. The chain carries TRBV11-2 and TRBJ1-3; D is unresolved. The V gene's germline CDR1 is SGHAT and CDR2 FQNNGV. The CDR3 sequence is 15 residues long. Trimming took off 5 bases at V and 0 bases at J, with 11 bases between the two ends. The DNA of the CDR3 is TGTGCCAGCAGCCCCTGGACGAGCTCTGGAAACACCATATATTTT. It encodes CASSPWTSSGNTIYF. The full variable domain, in which reference TRBV11-2 and TRBJ1-3 provide the parts outside the CDR3, is EAGVAQSPRYKIIEKRQSVAFWCNPISGHATLYWYQQILGQGPKLLIQFQNNGVVDDSQLPKDRFSAERLKGVDSTLKIQPAKLEDSAVYLCASSPWTSSGNTIYFGEGSWLTVV.

The V call is TRBV28, the J call TRBJ2-2; no clear D. The CDR3 has 14 residues. V was trimmed by 3 bases and J by 5 bases, leaving 10 bases between them. The germline V gene has CDR1 MDHEN and CDR2 SYDVKM. The CDR3 DNA sequence: TGTGCCAGCAGTTTTTGGACCGGGACCGGGGAGCTGTTTTTT. Translating gives CASSFWTGTGELFF.

This clonotype was picked up a small number of times. V gene TRBV2 combines with J gene TRBJ2-5; TRBD2 is a possible D gene (6 bases). The CDR3 length is 16 residues. Germline lookup yields CDR1 SNHLY and CDR2 FYNNEI. Trimming cost V 4 bases and J 5 bases, with 20 bases left between them. DNA of the CDR3: TGTGCCAGCAGTGCCACCGGGAGTTCAGGTTCGGAGACCCAGTACTTC. Translated: CASSATGSSGSETQYF.

The sample holds many counts of this clonotype. The chain employs TRBV7-2 and TRBJ2-1, with 7 bases identical to TRBD2. CDR3 length: 14 amino acids. Germline V lookup: CDR1 SGHTA, CDR2 FQGNSA. Trimming at V came to 5 bases and at J to 5 bases, leaving 6 bases not matched to a gene. The CDR3 loop reads CASSPWGGHNEQFF. CDR3 bases: TGTGCCAGCAGCCCGTGGGGGGGTCACAATGAGCAGTTCTTC.

The sample holds a few counts of this clonotype. V usage is TRBV6-1 and J usage is TRBJ2-3; D gene ambiguous. Trimming stripped 11 bases from V and 2 bases from J, with 11 bases between. From germline, CDR1 is MNHNS and CDR2 SASEGT. This CDR3 has 12 residues. CDR3 residues: CAGQSATDTQYF. DNA of the CDR3: TGTGCCGGGCAATCGGCCACAGATACGCAGTATTTT.

This chain uses TRBV28 with TRBJ2-2, with 8 positions matching TRBD2. Germline V gene lookup returns CDR1 MDHEN and CDR2 SYDVKM. The CDR3 contains 14 residues. J was trimmed by 7 bases and V by 1 base; bases with no gene match: 2. In DNA, the CDR3 is TGTGCCAGCAGTTTATCCCGGGAGGGCGGGGAGCTGTTTTTT. Amino acid sequence: CASSLSREGGELFF.

The J gene is TRBJ2-7, the V gene TRBV5-1; TRBD1 aligns across 9 bases. With V trimmed by 0 bases and J by 4 bases, 8 bases remained unmatched. The CDR3 loop spans 16 amino acids. Germline CDR1 is SGHRS and CDR2 is YFSETQ. The CDR3 region is CASSLAGQGQVYEQYF. CDR3 nucleotide sequence: TGCGCCAGCAGCTTGGCCGGACAGGGGCAGGTTTACGAGCAGTACTTC.

DNA of the CDR3: TGTGCCAGCAGACCGGGGACTAGCGGGTCCGGGGAGCTGTTTTTT. This gives the protein CASRPGTSGSGELFF. The genes are TRBV12-3 or TRBV12-4 and TRBJ2-2, with TRBD2 matching 12 bases. The ends lost 6 bases at V and 6 bases at J; junction bases unmatched: 5. This CDR3 region has 15 residues.

A few counts support this clonotype. This chain links TRBV12-3 or TRBV12-4 with TRBJ2-1; 7 nucleotides agree with TRBD1. The CDR3 sequence is 15 residues long. V shed 7 bases, J shed 1 base, and the junction held 7 bases outside the gene matches. The CDR3: CASTFHRGSYNEQFF. In DNA, the CDR3 is TGTGCCAGCACCTTTCACAGGGGTTCCTACAATGAGCAGTTCTTC.

The table lists this clonotype with a few counts. The CDR3 bases are TGTGCCAGCAGCCAAATAGATAAGGATGGCTACACCTTC. Translation gives CASSQIDKDGYTF. The chain couples TRBV14 to TRBJ1-2, with D unclear. Trimming took 2 bases from V and 6 from J, leaving 10 bases between them. Germline CDR1 is SGHDN and CDR2 is FVKESK. This CDR3 is built from 13 residues.